The rows below give T cell receptor beta chains drawn from one sample of a study of identical twins. TCRdb fed the 5' RACE reads into MiXCR, producing one record per CDR3 protein. In the table there are about 900,000 distinct CDR3 sequences, 12% of which are singletons. These data also featured in a second study, about yellow fever vaccine responses in identical twins.

Input material: PBMCs. The receptors here all came from a woman between 18 and 29 years old in good health. Each CDR3 is given with its conserved first and last residue.

length,J,V,CDR3
17,TRBJ2-5,TRBV25-1,CASTNPAGRPGGETQYF
14,TRBJ1-2,TRBV6-1,CASSPGGQGYGYTF
17,TRBJ2-3,TRBV11-2,CASSLSRRRASTDTQYF
12,TRBJ2-7,TRBV2,CASSVDLYEQYF
15,TRBJ2-6,TRBV28,CASSLSTVGANVLTF
15,TRBJ2-2,TRBV20-1,CSARDRVGNTGELFF
15,TRBJ2-1,TRBV20-1,CSARVQRGGRNEQFF
16,TRBJ2-2,TRBV5-1,CASSLFPTGNTGELFF
17,TRBJ1-2,TRBV28,CASSTTGQGPSGYGYTF
16,TRBJ2-1,TRBV7-2,CASSLGAGPPYNEQFF
13,TRBJ2-5,TRBV7-9,CASSLDFQETQYF
18,TRBJ2-3,TRBV20-1,CSANGLAGEGFPTDTQYF
17,TRBJ2-7,TRBV9,CASSVEPGTSGSREQYF
16,TRBJ2-7,TRBV6-5,CASSYSFPGQGYEQYF
12,TRBJ2-5,TRBV20-1,CSARLRSETQYF
14,TRBJ2-7,TRBV24-1,CATSDPDRGFEQYF
12,TRBJ2-1,TRBV10-3,CAISVESSEQFF
16,TRBJ2-7,TRBV10-3,CAISGEGREGRLEQYF
12,TRBJ1-1,TRBV28,CASTEPNTEAFF
17,TRBJ2-3,TRBV21-1,CASSKELGTGGTDTQYF
14,TRBJ1-1,TRBV12-3/TRBV12-4,CASRGPTAGTEAFF
13,TRBJ2-1,TRBV3-1,CASSQGTRTPAVF
13,TRBJ1-1,TRBV7-8,CASTSQGGTEAFF
18,TRBJ2-1,TRBV7-6,CASSLAIGGSTRYNEQFF
16,TRBJ2-7,TRBV6-5,CASSYGGKGAAYEQYF
13,TRBJ1-1,TRBV20-1,CSASAGEMAEAFF
15,TRBJ2-7,TRBV6-5,CASSYTHPGLSEQYF
13,TRBJ1-3,TRBV20-1,CSAPMGSGNTIYF
16,TRBJ2-4,TRBV6-5,CASSWGQAVAKNIQYF
15,TRBJ1-3,TRBV12-3/TRBV12-4,CASSRPGPSGNTIYF
15,TRBJ2-3,TRBV4-1,CASSQVGWETDTQYF
14,TRBJ2-2,TRBV20-1,CSARGGGDTGELFF
16,TRBJ2-6,TRBV28,CASSLWAQGGANVLTF
16,TRBJ1-2,TRBV10-3,CAISGEQGRDRYGYTF
14,TRBJ1-2,TRBV7-3,CASSAGTGVHGYTF
18,TRBJ2-3,TRBV15,CATSRKASSVIFADTQYF